Listed below are T cell receptor beta chains from one sample, sequenced in a study of T cell changes during pregnancy in multiple sclerosis. Using immunoSEQ multiplex PCR, the repertoire was profiled, and TCRdb retains in-frame clones only, with some absent. The sample carries fewer than 45,000 clones, 88% recorded once. The sample here was CD8+ T cells from peripheral blood mononuclear cells, taken after pregnancy. The receptors shown here come from a female donor in good health, enrolled as a control in a pregnancy study. The CDR3 runs from the conserved cysteine through the conserved F or W. D genes are given only for firm matches. Some rows mark clone size as missing; the rest say once, few, many or name a class of expanded clone.

NA,TRBV9,TRBJ2-1,TRBD1,TGTGCCAGCAGCGGGGACAGGGGCTTGGAGTATGAGCAGTTCTTC,CASSGDRGLEYEQFF
NA,TRBV6-5,TRBJ2-2,NA,TGTGCCAGCAGAACCAGTTCCACCGGGGAGCTGTTTTTT,CASRTSSTGELFF
few,TRBV7-9,TRBJ2-1,NA,TGTGCCAGCAGCTTAGATCCGGATGAGCAGTTCTTC,CASSLDPDEQFF
NA,TRBV4-3,TRBJ1-2,NA,TGCGCCAGCAGCCAAGATCGCCGGGGGGCCTATGGCTACACCTTC,CASSQDRRGAYGYTF
NA,TRBV7-9,TRBJ2-7,NA,TGTGCCAGCAGCTTACTCGGGGTATCGAGCTCCTACGAGCAGTACTTC,CASSLLGVSSSYEQYF
NA,TRBV11-2,TRBJ1-3,NA,TGTGCCAGCAGCGGAGCTGGAAACACCATATATTTT,CASSGAGNTIYF
NA,TRBV7-8,TRBJ2-1,NA,TGTGCCAGCAGCTCTACAGGGTCCTACAATGAGCAGTTCTTC,CASSSTGSYNEQFF
NA,TRBV7-2,TRBJ1-2,TRBD1,TGTGCCAGCAGCTCGACAGGGTCTGGCTACACCTTC,CASSSTGSGYTF
NA,TRBV7-9,TRBJ2-7,NA,TGTGCCAGCAGCCCGACTTCTCAGGGGCAGTACTTC,CASSPTSQGQYF
NA,TRBV4-2,TRBJ2-7,TRBD1,TGTGCCAGCAGCCCAGGGGGCTCCTACGAGCAGTACTTC,CASSPGGSYEQYF
NA,TRBV5-1,TRBJ2-7,TRBD2,TGCGCCAGCAGCTTGGGGGAGGGCGAGCAGTACTTC,CASSLGEGEQYF
NA,TRBV5-6,TRBJ2-7,TRBD2,TGTGCCAGCAGCTTCGGGGGGGAGCAGTACTTC,CASSFGGEQYF
NA,TRBV4-3,TRBJ2-1,NA,TGCGCCAGCAGCCACTACAGGGACCCCGGTGAGCAGTTCTTC,CASSHYRDPGEQFF
few,TRBV11-2,TRBJ1-1,NA,TGTGCCAGCAGAGGTAGCGGGGCAAGAGCTTTCTTT,CASRGSGARAFF
NA,TRBV6-6,TRBJ2-3,NA,TGTGCCAGCAGTTACTCGAGCTTTGCAGATACGCAGTATTTT,CASSYSSFADTQYF
NA,TRBV7-7,TRBJ1-1,NA,TGTGCTAGCAGCATTCAGGGTTCTGAAGCTTTCTTT,CASSIQGSEAFF